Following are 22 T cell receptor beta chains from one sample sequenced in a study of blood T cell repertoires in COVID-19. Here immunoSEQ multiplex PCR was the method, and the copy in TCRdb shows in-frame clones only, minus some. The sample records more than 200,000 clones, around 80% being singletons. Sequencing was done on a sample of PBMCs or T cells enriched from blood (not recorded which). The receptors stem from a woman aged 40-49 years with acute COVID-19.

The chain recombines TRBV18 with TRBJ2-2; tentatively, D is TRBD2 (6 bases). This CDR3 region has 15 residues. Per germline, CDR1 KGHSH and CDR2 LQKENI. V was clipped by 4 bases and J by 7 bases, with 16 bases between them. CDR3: CASSLLPSADGELFF. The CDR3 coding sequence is TGTGCCAGCTCACTACTGCCTAGCGCGGACGGGGAGCTGTTTTTT.

This CDR3 is CASSVRRQVADTIYF. As DNA, the CDR3 is TGTGCCAGTAGTGTACGGAGACAGGTCGCGGACACCATATATTTT. The rearrangement uses TRBV19 and TRBJ1-3; D may be TRBD1 (6 bases). The CDR3 runs to 15 residues. V lost 5 bases, J lost 8 bases, and 19 bases lay in between. Germline CDR1 reads LNHDA; CDR2 reads SQIVND (reference sequence).

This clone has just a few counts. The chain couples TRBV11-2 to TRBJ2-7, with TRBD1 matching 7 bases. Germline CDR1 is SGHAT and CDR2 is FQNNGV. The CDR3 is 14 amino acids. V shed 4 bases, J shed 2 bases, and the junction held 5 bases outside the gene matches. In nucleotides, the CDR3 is TGTGCCAGCAGCTCGGGACAGCGAGCCTACGAGCAGTACTTC. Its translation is CASSSGQRAYEQYF.

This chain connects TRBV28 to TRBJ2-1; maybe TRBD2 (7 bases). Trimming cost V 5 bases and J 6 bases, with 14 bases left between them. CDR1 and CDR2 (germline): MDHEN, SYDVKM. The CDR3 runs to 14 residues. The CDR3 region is CASSLRGGLNEQFF. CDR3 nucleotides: TGTGCCAGCAGTCTTAGGGGGGGGCTCAATGAGCAGTTCTTC.

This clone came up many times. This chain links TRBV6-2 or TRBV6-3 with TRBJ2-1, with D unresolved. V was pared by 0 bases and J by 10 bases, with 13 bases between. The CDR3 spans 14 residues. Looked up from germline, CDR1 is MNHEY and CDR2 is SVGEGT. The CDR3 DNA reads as TGTGCCAGCAGTTACTCGGCCCCCCCCGCAGAGCAGTTCTTC. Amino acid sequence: CASSYSAPPAEQFF.

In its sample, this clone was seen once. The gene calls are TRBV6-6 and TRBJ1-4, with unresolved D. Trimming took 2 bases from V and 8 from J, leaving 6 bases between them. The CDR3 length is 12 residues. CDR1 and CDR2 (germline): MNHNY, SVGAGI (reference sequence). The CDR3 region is CASSYGDEKLFF. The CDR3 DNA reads TGTGCCAGCAGTTACGGAGACGAAAAACTGTTTTTT.

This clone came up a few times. The CDR3 spells CSAGAQETQYF. The CDR3 region has the DNA TGCAGCGCTGGGGCACAAGAGACCCAGTACTTC. The chain employs TRBV29-1 and TRBJ2-5, with D perhaps matching TRBD1 (5 bases). CDR1 and CDR2 (germline): SQVTM, ANQGSEA. The V end was cut by 7 bases, the J end by 2 bases, with 8 bases between. The CDR3 spans 11 residues.

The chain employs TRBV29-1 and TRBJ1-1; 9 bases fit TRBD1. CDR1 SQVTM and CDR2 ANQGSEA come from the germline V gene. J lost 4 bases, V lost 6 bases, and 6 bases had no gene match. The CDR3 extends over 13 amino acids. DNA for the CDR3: TGCAGCGTCTGCACAGGGGGCGGCACTGAAGCTTTCTTT. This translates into CSVCTGGGTEAFF.

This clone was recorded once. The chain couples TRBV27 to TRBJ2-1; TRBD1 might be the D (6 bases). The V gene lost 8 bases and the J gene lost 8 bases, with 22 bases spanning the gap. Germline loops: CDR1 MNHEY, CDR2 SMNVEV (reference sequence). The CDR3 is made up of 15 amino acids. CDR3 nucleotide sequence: TGTGCCAGCTGGAGCCCTTCCGGGACAACAGATGAGCAGTTCTTC. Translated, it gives CASWSPSGTTDEQFF.

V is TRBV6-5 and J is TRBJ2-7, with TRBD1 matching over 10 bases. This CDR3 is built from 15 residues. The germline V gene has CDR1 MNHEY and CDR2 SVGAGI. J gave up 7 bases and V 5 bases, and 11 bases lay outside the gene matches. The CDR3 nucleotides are TGTGCCAGCAGTACCCTGCCGGACAGGGGGTTGGAGCAGTACTTC. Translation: CASSTLPDRGLEQYF.

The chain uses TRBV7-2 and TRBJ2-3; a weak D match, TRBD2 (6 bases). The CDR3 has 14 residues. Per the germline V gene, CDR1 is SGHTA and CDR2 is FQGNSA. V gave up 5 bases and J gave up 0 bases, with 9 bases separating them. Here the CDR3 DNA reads TGTGCCAGCAGCCGTGGGGGGAGCACAGATACGCAGTATTTT. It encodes CASSRGGSTDTQYF.

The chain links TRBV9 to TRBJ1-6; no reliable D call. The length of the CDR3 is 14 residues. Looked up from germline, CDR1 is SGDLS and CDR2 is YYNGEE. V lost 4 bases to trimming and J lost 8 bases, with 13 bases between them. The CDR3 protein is CASSLGRADSPLHF. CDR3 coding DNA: TGTGCCAGCAGCTTAGGGAGGGCGGATTCACCCCTCCACTTT. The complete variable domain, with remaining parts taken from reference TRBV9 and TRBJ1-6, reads DSGVTQTPKHLITATGQRVTLRCSPRSGDLSVYWYQQSLDQGLQFLIQYYNGEERAKGNILERFSAQQFPDLHSELNLSSLELGDSALYFCASSLGRADSPLHFGNGTRLTVT.

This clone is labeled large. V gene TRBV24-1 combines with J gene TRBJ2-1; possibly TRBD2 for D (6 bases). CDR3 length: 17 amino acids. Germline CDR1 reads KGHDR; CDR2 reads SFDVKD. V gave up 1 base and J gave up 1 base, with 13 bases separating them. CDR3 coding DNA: TGTGCCACCAGTGATTTTGGGCAGGGACTTTCCTACAATGAGCAGTTCTTC. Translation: CATSDFGQGLSYNEQFF.

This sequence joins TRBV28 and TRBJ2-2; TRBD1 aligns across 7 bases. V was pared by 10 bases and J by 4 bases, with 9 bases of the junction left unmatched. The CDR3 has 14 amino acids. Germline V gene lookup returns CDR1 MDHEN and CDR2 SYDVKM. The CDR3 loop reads CATLSTGATGELFF. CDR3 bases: TGTGCCACTCTCAGTACAGGGGCCACCGGGGAGCTGTTTTTT.

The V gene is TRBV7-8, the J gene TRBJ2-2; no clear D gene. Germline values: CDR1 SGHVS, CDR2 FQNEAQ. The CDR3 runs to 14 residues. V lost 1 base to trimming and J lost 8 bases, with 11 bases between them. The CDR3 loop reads CASSLVMVQGELFF. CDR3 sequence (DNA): TGTGCCAGCAGCTTAGTCATGGTACAGGGGGAGCTGTTTTTT.

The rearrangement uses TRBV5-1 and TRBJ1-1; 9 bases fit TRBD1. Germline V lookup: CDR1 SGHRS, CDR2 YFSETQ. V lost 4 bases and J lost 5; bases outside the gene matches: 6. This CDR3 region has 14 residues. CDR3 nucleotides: TGCGCCAGCAGCCAGGGACAGGGCGAAACTGAAGCTTTCTTT. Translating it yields CASSQGQGETEAFF.

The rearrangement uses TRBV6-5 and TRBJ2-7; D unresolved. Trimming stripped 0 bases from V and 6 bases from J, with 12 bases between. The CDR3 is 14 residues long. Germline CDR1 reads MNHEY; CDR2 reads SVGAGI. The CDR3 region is CASSYSGRLGEQYF. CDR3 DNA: TGTGCCAGCAGTTACTCGGGCAGGTTAGGCGAGCAGTACTTC.

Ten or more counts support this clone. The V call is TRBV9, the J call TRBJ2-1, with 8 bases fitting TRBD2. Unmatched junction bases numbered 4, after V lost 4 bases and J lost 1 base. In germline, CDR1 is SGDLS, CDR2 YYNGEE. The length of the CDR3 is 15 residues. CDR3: CASSPRGDSYNEQFF. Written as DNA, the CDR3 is TGTGCCAGCAGCCCGCGGGGGGATTCCTACAATGAGCAGTTCTTC.

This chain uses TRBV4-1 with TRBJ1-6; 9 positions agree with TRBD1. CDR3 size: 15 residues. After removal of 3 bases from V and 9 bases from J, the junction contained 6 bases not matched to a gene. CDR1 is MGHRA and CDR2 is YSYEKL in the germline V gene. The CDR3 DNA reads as TGCGCCAGCAGCCAGGGAGGGACAGGGAGTTCACCCCTCCACTTT. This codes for CASSQGGTGSSPLHF.

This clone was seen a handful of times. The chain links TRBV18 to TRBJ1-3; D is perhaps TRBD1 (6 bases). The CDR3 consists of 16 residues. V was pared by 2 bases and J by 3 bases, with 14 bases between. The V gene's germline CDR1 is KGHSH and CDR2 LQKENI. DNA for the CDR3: TGTGCCAGCTCACCATTGTCAGGGGCAGATGGAAACACCATATATTTT. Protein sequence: CASSPLSGADGNTIYF.

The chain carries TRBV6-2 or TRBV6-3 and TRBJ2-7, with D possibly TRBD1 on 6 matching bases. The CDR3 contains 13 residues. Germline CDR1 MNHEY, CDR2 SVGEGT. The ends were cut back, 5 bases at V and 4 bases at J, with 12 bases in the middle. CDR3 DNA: TGTGCCAGCAGTAAAACCAGGGGTTACGAGCAGTACTTC. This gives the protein CASSKTRGYEQYF.

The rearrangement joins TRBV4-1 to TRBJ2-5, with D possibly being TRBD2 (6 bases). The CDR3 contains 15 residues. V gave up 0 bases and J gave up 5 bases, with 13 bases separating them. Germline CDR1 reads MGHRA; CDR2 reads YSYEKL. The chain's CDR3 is CASSQENWAGETQYF. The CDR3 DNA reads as TGCGCCAGCAGCCAAGAAAACTGGGCGGGGGAGACCCAGTACTTC.